This TCR beta chain was obtained from a study of regulatory T cells in long-lasting Graves disease. Time point: newly diagnosed GD, antithyroid drugs for less than 3 months. Researchers made the TCR library from RNA that was extracted from PBMCs. Both iRepertoire HTBI primers and Arm-PCR of CDR3 regions were used to build the TCR beta libraries. TCRdb analysed the multiplex PCR reads with MiXCR anew, one entry per CDR3 protein. Of around 320,000 distinct CDR3 sequences in the sample, 16% were seen once. This clonotype was seen many times. This sample was shared with a second study, whose subject was T cells in Graves' hyperthyroidism and ophthalmopathy.

The clonotype was recovered from a man aged 35-49 years with Graves disease. The sequencing used peripheral blood mononuclear cells (PBMCs), collected at new diagnosis, from a patient treated with antithyroid drugs.

CDR3 DNA sequence: TGTGCCAGCAGTTTAATCGGACAATCGCAGTATTTT. Its protein is CASSLIGQSQYF. The chain carries TRBV28 and TRBJ2-3; TRBD1 is a possible D gene (5 bases). V was cut by 2 bases and J by 10 bases, with 10 bases left in between. The CDR3 length is 12 residues. The V gene's germline CDR1 is MDHEN and CDR2 SYDVKM.